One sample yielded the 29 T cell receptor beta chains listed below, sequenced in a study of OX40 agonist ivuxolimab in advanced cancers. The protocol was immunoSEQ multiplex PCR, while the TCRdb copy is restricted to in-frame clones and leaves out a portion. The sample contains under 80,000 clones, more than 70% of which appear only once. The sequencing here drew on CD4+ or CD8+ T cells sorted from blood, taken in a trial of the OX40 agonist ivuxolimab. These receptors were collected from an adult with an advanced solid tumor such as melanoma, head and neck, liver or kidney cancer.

The CDR3 nucleotides are TGTGCCTGGGGCGAGTCGGCAGGTAATCAGCCCCAGCATTTT. This translates into CAWGESAGNQPQHF. The J gene is TRBJ1-5, the V gene TRBV30; unclear D gene. V was cut by 5 bases and J by 4 bases, with 15 bases left in between. The CDR3 is 14 residues long. Germline V CDR1 and CDR2: GTSNPN, SVGIG (reference sequence).

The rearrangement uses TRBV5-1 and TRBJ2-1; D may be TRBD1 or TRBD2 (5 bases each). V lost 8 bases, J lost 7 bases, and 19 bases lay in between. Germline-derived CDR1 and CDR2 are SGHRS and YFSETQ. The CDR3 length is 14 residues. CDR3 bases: TGCGCCAGTCGGGACGACGGCGCGAAAAATGAGCAGTTCTTC. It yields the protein CASRDDGAKNEQFF.

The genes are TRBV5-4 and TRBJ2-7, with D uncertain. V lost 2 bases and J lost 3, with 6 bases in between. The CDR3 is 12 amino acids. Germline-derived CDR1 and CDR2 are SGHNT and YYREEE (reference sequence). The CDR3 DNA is TGTGCCAGCAGCTTCTCGAGCTACGAGCAGTACTTC. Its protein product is CASSFSSYEQYF.

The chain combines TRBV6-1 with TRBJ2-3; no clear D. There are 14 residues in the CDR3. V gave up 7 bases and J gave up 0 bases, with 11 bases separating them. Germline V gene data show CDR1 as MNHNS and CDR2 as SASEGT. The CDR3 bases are TGTGCCAGCACAGAGACCCAGAGCACAGATACGCAGTATTTT. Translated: CASTETQSTDTQYF.

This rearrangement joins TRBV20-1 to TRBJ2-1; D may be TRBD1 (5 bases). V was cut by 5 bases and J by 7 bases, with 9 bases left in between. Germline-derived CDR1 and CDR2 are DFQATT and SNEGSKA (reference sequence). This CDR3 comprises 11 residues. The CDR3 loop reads CSAPRVNEQFF. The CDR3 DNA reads TGCAGTGCTCCCAGGGTGAATGAGCAGTTCTTC.

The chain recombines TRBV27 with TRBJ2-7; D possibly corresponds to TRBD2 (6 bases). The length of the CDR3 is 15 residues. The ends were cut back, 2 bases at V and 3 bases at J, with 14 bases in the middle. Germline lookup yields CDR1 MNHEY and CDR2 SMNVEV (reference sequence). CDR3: CASSLNPLAGYEQYF. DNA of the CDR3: TGTGCCAGCAGTTTAAACCCACTAGCAGGCTACGAGCAGTACTTC.

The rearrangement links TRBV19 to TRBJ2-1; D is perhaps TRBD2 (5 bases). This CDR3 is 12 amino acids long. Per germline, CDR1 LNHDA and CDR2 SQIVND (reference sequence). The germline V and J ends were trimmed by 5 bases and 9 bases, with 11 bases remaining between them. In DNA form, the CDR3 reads TGTGCCAGTAGTGTACTTGAGGGTGAGCAGTTCTTC. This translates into CASSVLEGEQFF.

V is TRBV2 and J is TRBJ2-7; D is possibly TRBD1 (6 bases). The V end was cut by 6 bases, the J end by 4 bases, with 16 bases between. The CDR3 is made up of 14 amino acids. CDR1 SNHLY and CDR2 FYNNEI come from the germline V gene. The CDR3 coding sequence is TGTGCCAGCAGGTGGGCAGGGGTGAGGTACGAGCAGTACTTC. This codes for CASRWAGVRYEQYF.

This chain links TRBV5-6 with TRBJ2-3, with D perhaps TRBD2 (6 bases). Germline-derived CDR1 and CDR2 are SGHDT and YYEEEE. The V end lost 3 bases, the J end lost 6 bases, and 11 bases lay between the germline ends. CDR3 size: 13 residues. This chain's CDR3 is CASSSAGGDTQYF. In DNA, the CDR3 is TGTGCCAGCAGCTCGGCCGGAGGGGATACGCAGTATTTT.

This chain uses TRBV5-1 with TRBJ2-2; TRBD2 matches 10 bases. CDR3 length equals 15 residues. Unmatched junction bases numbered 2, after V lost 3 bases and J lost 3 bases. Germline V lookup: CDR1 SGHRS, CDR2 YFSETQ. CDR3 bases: TGCGCCAGCAGCTACGGACTAGCGGACACCGGGGAGCTGTTTTTT. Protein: CASSYGLADTGELFF.

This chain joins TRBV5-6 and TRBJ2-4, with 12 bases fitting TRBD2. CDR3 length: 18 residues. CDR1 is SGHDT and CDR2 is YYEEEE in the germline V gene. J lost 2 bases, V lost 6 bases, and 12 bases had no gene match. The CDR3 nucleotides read TGTGCCAGCAACTATCTGACTAGCGGGAGAGGTACCAAAAACATTCAGTACTTC. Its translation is CASNYLTSGRGTKNIQYF.

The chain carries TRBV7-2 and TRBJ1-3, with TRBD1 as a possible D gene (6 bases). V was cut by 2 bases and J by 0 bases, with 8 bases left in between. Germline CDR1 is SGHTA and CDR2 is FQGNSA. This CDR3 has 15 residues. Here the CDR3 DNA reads TGTGCCAGCAGCTTATGGGGGGCCTCTGGAAACACCATATATTTT. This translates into CASSLWGASGNTIYF.

The CDR3 reads CASSEALVSTDTQYF. In nucleotides, the CDR3 is TGTGCCAGCAGTGAAGCGCTTGTTTCCACAGATACGCAGTATTTT. The J gene is TRBJ2-3, the V gene TRBV2; D uncertain. Trimming removed 0 bases from V and 2 bases from J, with 9 bases in between. This CDR3 spans 15 amino acids. Germline CDR1 reads SNHLY; CDR2 reads FYNNEI.

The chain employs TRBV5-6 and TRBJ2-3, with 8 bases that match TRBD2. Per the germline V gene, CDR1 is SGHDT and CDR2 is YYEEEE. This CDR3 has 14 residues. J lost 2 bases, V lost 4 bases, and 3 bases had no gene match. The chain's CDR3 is CASSPGGATDTQYF. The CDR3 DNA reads TGTGCCAGCAGCCCGGGAGGGGCCACAGATACGCAGTATTTT. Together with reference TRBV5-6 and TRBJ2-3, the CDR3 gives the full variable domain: DAGVTQSPTHLIKTRGQQVTLRCSPKSGHDTVSWYQQALGQGPQFIFQYYEEEERQRGNFPDRFSGHQFPNYSSELNVNALLLGDSALYLCASSPGGATDTQYFGPGTRLTVL.

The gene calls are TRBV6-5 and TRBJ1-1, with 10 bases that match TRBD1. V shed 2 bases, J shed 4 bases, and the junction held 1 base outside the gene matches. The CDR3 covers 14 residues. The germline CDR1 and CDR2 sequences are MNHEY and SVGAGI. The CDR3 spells CASSYRTGGTEAFF. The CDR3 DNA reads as TGTGCCAGCAGTTACCGGACAGGGGGCACTGAAGCTTTCTTT.

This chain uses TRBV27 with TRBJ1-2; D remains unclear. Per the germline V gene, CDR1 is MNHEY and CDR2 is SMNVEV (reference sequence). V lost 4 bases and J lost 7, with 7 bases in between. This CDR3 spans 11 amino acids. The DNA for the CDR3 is TGTGCCAGCAGTTCCGGTTCTGGCTACACCTTC. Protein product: CASSSGSGYTF.

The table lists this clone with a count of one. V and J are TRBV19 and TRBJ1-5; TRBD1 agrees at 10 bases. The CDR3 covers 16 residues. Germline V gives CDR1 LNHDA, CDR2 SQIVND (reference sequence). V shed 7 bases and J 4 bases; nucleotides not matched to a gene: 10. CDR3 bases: TGTGCCAGTATTAGGACAGGGGGGCGTTGGAATCAGCCCCAGCATTTT. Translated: CASIRTGGRWNQPQHF. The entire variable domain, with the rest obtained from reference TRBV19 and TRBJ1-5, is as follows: DGGITQSPKYLFRKEGQNVTLSCEQNLNHDAMYWYRQDPGQGLRLIYYSQIVNDFQKGDIAEGYSVSREKKESFPLTVTSAQKNPTAFYLCASIRTGGRWNQPQHFGDGTRLSIL.

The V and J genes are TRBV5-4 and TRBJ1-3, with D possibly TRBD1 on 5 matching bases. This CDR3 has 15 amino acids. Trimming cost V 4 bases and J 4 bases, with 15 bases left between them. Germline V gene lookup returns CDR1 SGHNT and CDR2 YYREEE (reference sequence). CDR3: CASSPRQGEGNTIYF. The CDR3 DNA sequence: TGTGCCAGCAGCCCTAGGCAGGGCGAGGGAAACACCATATATTTT.

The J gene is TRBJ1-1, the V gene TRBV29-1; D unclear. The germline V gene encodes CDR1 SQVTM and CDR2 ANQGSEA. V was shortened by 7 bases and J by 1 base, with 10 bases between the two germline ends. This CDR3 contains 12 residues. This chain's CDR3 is CSADTWNTEAFF. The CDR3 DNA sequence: TGCAGCGCCGATACATGGAACACTGAAGCTTTCTTT.

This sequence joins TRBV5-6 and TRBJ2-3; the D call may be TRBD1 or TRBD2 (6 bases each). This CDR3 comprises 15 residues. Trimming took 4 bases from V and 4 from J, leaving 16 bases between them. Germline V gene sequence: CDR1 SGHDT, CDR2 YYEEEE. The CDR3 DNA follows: TGTGCCAGCAGCCTCGGGGGCTCGAGGGCAGATACGCAGTATTTT. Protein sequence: CASSLGGSRADTQYF.

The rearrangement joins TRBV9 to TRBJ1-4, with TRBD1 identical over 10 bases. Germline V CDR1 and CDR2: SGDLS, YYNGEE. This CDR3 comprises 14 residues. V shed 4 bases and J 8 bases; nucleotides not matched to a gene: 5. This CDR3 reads CASSFGQGGEKLFF. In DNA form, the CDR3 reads TGTGCCAGCAGCTTCGGACAGGGGGGAGAAAAACTGTTTTTT. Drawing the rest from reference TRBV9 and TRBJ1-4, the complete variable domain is DSGVTQTPKHLITATGQRVTLRCSPRSGDLSVYWYQQSLDQGLQFLIQYYNGEERAKGNILERFSAQQFPDLHSELNLSSLELGDSALYFCASSFGQGGEKLFFGSGTQLSVL.

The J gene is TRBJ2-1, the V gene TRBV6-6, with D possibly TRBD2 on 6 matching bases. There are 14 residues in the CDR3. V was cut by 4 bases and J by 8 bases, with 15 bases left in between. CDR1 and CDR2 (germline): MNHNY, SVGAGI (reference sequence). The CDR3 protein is CASSSAGRTHEQFF. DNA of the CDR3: TGTGCCAGCAGTTCTGCGGGGAGGACACATGAGCAGTTCTTC.

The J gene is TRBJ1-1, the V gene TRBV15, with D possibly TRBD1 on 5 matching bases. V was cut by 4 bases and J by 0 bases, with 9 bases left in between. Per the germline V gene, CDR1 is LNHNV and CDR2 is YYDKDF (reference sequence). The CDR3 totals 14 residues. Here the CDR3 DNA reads TGTGCCACCAGCACCGGGGGATTGAACACTGAAGCTTTCTTT. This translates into CATSTGGLNTEAFF.

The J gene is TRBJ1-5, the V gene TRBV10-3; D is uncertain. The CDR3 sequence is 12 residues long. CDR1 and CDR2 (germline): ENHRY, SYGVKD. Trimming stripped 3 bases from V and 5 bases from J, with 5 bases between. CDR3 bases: TGTGCCATCAGTGACGGGTATCAGCCCCAGCATTTT. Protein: CAISDGYQPQHF.

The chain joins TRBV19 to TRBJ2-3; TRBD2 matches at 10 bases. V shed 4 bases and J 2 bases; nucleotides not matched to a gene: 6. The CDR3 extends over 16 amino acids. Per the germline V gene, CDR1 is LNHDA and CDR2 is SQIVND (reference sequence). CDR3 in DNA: TGTGCCAGTAGTAAAAGAGCGGGGGGGCCCACAGATACGCAGTATTTT. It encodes CASSKRAGGPTDTQYF.

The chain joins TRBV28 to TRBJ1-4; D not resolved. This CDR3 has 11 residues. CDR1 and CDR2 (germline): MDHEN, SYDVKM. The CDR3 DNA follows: TGTGCGACCACGGGGTACGAAAAACTGTTTTTT. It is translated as CATTGYEKLFF.

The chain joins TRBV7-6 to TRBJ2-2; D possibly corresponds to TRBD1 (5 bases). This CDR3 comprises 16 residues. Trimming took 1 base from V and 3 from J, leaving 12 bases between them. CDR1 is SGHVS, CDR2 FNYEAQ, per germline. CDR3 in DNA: TGTGCCAGCAGCTTAGGGGGCCAGGGCCACACCGGGGAGCTGTTTTTT. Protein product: CASSLGGQGHTGELFF.

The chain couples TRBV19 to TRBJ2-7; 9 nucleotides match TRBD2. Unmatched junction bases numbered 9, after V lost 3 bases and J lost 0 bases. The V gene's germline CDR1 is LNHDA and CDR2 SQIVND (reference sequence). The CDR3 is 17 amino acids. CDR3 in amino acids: CASSINSGSSSSYEQYF. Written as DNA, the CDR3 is TGTGCCAGTAGTATTAATAGCGGGAGCAGCAGCTCCTACGAGCAGTACTTC.

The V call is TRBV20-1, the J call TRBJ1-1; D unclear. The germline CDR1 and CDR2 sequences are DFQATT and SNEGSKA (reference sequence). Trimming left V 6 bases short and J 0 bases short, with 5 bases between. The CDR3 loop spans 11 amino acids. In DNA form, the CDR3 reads TGCAGTGCGCCTATGAACACTGAAGCTTTCTTT. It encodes CSAPMNTEAFF.